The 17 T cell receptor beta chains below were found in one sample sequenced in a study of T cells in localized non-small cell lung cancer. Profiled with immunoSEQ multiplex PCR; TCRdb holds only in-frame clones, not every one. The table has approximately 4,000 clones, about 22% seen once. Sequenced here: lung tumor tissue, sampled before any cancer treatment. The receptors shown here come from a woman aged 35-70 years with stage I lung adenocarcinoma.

CDR3 coding DNA: TGCAGCGCTTTGGGACTAGCGGGGGCAGATACGCAGTATTTT. Protein: CSALGLAGADTQYF. The chain employs TRBV29-1 and TRBJ2-3; 14 positions match TRBD2. V dropped 7 bases and J dropped 4; count of bases not matched to a gene: 4. The CDR3 is made up of 14 amino acids. Per the germline V gene, CDR1 is SQVTM and CDR2 is ANQGSEA.

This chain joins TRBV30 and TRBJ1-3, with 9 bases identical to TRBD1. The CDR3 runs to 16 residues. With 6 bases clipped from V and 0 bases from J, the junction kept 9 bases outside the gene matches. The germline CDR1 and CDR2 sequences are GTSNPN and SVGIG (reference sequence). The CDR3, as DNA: TGTGCCTGCCAAAAGGGACAGGGTGACTCTGGAAACACCATATATTTT. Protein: CACQKGQGDSGNTIYF.

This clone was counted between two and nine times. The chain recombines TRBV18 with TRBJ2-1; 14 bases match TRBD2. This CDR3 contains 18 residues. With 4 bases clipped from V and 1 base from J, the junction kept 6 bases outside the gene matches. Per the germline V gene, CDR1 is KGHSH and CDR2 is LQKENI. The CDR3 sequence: CASSRGLAGVGSYNEQFF. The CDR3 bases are TGTGCCAGCTCACGGGGACTAGCGGGAGTCGGGTCCTACAATGAGCAGTTCTTC.

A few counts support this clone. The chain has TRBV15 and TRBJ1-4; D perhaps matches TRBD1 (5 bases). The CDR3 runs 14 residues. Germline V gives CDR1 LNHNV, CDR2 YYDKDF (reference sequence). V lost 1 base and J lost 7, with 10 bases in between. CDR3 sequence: CATSRGQRSEKLFF. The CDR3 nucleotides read TGTGCCACCAGCAGAGGACAGAGGAGTGAAAAACTGTTTTTT.

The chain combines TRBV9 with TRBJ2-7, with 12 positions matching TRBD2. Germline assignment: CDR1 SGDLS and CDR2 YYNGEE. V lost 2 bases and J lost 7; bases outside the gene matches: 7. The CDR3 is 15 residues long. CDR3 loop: CASSVASGGAWEQYF. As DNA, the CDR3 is TGTGCCAGCAGCGTTGCTAGCGGGGGGGCCTGGGAGCAGTACTTC.

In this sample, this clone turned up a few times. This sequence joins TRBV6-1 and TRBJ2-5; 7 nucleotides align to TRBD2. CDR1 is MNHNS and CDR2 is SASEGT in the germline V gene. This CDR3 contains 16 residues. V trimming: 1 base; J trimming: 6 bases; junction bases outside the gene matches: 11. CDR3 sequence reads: CASSEGLAPISKTQYF. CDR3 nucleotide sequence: TGTGCCAGCAGTGAAGGACTAGCACCTATCTCGAAGACCCAGTACTTC.

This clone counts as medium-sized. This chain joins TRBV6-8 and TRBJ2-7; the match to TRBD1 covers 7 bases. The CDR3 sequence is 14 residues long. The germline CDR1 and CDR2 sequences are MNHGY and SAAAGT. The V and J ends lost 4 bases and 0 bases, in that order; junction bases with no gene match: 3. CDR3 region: CASSSDRSSYEQYF. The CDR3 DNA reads TGTGCCAGCAGTTCGGACAGGAGCTCCTACGAGCAGTACTTC.

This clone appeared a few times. The CDR3 region is CASSRDSSGMTEQFF. CDR3 nucleotides: TGTGCCAGCAGCCGGGACTCCTCCGGAATGACTGAGCAGTTCTTC. This rearrangement joins TRBV11-3 to TRBJ2-1, with a tentative D call TRBD2 (6 bases). Germline-derived CDR1 and CDR2 are SGHNT and YENEEA. The CDR3 loop spans 15 amino acids. Trimming took 5 bases from V and 9 from J, leaving 20 bases between them.

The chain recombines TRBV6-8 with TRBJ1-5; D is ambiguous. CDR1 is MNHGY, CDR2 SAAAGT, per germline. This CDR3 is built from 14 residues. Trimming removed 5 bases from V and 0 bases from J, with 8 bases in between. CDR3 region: CASSPWDSNQPQHF. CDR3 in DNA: TGTGCCAGCAGTCCCTGGGATAGCAATCAGCCCCAGCATTTT.

CDR3 protein: CASSLASEGGELFF. CDR3 sequence (DNA): TGCGCCAGCAGCTTGGCCTCGGAAGGCGGGGAGCTGTTTTTT. The chain links TRBV5-1 to TRBJ2-2; the D is unclear. Per the germline V gene, CDR1 is SGHRS and CDR2 is YFSETQ. This CDR3 is 14 amino acids long. The ends were cut back, 0 bases at V and 7 bases at J, with 10 bases in the middle.

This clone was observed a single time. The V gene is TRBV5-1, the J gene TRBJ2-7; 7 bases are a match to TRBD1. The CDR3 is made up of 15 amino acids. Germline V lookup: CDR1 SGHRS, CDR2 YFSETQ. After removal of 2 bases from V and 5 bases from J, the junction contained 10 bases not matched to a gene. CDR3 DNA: TGCGCCAGCAGCTTCCGACAGGGTGGGATTCACGAGCAGTACTTC. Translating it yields CASSFRQGGIHEQYF.

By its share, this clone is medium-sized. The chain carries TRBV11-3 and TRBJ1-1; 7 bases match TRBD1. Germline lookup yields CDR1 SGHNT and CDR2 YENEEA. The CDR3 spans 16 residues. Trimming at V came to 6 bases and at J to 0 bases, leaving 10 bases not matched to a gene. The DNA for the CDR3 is TGTGCCAGCAGTTCCCGACCGACAGGGTTGAACACTGAAGCTTTCTTT. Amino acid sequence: CASSSRPTGLNTEAFF.

CDR3 in DNA: TGTGCCTGGAGTATGCCGTGGGGGACCGGGGAGCTGTTTTTT. Amino acid sequence: CAWSMPWGTGELFF. The chain joins TRBV30 to TRBJ2-2; D might be TRBD1 or TRBD2, each matching 5 bases. This CDR3 has 14 amino acids. Germline CDR1 and CDR2: GTSNPN and SVGIG (reference sequence). V dropped 2 bases and J dropped 5 bases, with 12 bases sitting between them.

The CDR3 DNA is TGTGCCTGGAGTGTACCGGAGGGAGGGCCAGATACGCAGTATTTT. This sequence encodes CAWSVPEGGPDTQYF. V gene TRBV30 combines with J gene TRBJ2-3; TRBD2 matches at 7 bases. The CDR3 spans 15 residues. The junction had 7 bases not matched to a gene; V was cut back by 0 bases and J by 4 bases. Germline V gene data show CDR1 as GTSNPN and CDR2 as SVGIG (reference sequence).

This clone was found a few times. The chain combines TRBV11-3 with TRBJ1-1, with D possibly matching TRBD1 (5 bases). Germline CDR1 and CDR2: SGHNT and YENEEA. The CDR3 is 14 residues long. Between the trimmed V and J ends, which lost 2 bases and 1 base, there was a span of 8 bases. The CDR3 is CASSLKGPNTEAFF. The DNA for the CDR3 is TGTGCCAGCAGCTTAAAGGGACCGAACACTGAAGCTTTCTTT.

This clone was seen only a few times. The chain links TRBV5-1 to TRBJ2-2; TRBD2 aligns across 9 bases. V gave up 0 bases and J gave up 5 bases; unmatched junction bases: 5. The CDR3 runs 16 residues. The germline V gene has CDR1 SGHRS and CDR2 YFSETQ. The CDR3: CASSLGLAGRTGELFF. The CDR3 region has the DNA TGCGCCAGCAGCTTGGGGCTAGCGGGAAGAACCGGGGAGCTGTTTTTT.

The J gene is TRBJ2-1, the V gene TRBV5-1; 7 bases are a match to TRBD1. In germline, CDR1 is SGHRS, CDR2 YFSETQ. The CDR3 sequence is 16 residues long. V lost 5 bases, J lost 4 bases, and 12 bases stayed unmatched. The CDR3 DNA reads TGCGCCAGCAGGGGGCCCGGGACAGAGGGTTACAATGAGCAGTTCTTC. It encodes CASRGPGTEGYNEQFF.